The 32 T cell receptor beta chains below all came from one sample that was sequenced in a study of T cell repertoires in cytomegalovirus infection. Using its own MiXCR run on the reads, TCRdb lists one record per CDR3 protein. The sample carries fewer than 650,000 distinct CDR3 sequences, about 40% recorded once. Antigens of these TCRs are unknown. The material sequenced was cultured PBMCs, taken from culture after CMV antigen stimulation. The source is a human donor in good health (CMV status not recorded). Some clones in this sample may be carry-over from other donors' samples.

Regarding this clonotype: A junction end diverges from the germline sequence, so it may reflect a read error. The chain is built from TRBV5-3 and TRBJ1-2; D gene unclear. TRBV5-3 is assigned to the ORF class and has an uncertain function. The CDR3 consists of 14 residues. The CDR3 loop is CASSLQQPIYGYTF. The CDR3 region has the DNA TGTGCCAGCAGCTTGCAACAGCCAATATATGGCTACACCTTC.

CDR3 protein: CASSLGGLALETQYF. DNA for the CDR3: TGTGCCAGCAGCTTAGGGGGACTAGCGTTGGAGACCCAGTACTTC. The V call is TRBV7-9, the J call TRBJ2-5; 10 bases agree with TRBD2. The V gene end was trimmed by 1 base and the J gene end by 5 bases; junction bases not matched to a gene: 4. There are 15 residues in the CDR3. Germline CDR1 SEHNR, CDR2 FQNEAQ (reference sequence).

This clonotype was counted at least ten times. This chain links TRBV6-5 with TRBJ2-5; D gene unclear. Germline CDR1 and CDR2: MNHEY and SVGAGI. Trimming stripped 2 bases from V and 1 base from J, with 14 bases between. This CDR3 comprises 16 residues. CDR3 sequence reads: CASSYTGVGFQETQYF. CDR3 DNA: TGTGCCAGCAGTTACACGGGCGTTGGGTTCCAAGAGACCCAGTACTTC.

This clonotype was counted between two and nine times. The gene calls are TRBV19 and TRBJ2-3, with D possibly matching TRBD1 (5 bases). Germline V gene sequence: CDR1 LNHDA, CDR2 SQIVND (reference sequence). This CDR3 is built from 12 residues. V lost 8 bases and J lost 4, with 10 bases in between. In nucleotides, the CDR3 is TGTGCCAGTGGACAATTGCCAGATACGCAGTATTTT. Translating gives CASGQLPDTQYF. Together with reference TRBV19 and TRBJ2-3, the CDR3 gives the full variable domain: DGGITQSPKYLFRKEGQNVTLSCEQNLNHDAMYWYRQDPGQGLRLIYYSQIVNDFQKGDIAEGYSVSREKKESFPLTVTSAQKNPTAFYLCASGQLPDTQYFGPGTRLTVL.

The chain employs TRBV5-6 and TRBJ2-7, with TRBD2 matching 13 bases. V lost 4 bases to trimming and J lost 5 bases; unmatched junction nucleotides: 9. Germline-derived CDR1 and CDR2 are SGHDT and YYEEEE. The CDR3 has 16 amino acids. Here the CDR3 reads CASSTHAGLAGHEQYF. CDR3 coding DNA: TGTGCCAGCAGCACACACGCGGGACTAGCGGGACACGAGCAGTACTTC. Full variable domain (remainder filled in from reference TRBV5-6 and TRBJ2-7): DAGVTQSPTHLIKTRGQQVTLRCSPKSGHDTVSWYQQALGQGPQFIFQYYEEEERQRGNFPDRFSGHQFPNYSSELNVNALLLGDSALYLCASSTHAGLAGHEQYFGPGTRLTVT.

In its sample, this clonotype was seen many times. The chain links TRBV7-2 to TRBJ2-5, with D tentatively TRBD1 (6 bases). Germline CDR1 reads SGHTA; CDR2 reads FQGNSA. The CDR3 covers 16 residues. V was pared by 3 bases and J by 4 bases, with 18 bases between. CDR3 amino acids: CASSFRWTDLGETQYF. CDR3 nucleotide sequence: TGTGCCAGCAGCTTCCGGTGGACAGACCTAGGAGAGACCCAGTACTTC.

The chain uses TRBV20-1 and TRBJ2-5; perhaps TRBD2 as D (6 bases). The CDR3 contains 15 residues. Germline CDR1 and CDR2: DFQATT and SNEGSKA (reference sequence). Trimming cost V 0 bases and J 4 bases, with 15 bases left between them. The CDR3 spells CSAREATGEGETQYF. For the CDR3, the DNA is TGCAGTGCTAGAGAGGCGACGGGGGAAGGAGAGACCCAGTACTTC.

CDR3 DNA sequence: TGCGCCAGCAGCCAAGAGCCCGGATTCAATGAGCAGTTCTTC. It specifies CASSQEPGFNEQFF. This sequence joins TRBV4-1 and TRBJ2-1, with no clear D. Germline CDR1 MGHRA, CDR2 YSYEKL. The CDR3 runs 14 residues. V was cut by 0 bases and J by 6 bases, with 9 bases left in between.

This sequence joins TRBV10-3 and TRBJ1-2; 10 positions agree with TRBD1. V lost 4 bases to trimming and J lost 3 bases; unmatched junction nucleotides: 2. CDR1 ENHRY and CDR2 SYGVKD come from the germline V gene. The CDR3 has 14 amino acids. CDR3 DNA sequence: TGTGCCATCAGTGGGGACAGGGGAGACTATGGCTACACCTTC. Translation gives CAISGDRGDYGYTF.

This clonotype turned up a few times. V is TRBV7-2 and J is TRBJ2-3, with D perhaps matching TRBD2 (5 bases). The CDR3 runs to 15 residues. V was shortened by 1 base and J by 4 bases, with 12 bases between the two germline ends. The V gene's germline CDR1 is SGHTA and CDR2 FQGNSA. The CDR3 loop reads CASSLVSGLADTQYF. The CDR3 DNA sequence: TGTGCCAGCAGCTTAGTTTCGGGATTGGCAGATACGCAGTATTTT.

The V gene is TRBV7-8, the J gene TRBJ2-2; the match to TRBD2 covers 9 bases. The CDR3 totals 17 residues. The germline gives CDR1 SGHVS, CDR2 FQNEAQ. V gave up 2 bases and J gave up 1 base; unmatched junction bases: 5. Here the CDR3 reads CASSLFLAGWNTGELFF. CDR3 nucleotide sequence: TGTGCCAGCAGCTTATTCCTAGCGGGATGGAACACCGGGGAGCTGTTTTTT.

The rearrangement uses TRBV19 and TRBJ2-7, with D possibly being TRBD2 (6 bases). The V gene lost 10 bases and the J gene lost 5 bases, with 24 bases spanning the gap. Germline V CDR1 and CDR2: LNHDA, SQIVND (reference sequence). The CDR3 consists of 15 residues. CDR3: CATQSPRAGKNEQYF. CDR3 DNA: TGTGCCACTCAATCCCCCAGGGCGGGAAAGAACGAGCAGTACTTC. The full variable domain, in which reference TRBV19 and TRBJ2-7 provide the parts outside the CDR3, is DGGITQSPKYLFRKEGQNVTLSCEQNLNHDAMYWYRQDPGQGLRLIYYSQIVNDFQKGDIAEGYSVSREKKESFPLTVTSAQKNPTAFYLCATQSPRAGKNEQYFGPGTRLTVT.

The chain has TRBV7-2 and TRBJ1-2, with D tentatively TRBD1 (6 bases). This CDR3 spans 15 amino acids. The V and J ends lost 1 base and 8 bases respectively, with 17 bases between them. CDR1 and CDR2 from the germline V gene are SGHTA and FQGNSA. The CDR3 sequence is CASSLDGSDSRGYTF. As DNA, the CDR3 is TGTGCCAGCAGCTTAGATGGGTCGGACAGTCGAGGCTACACCTTC.

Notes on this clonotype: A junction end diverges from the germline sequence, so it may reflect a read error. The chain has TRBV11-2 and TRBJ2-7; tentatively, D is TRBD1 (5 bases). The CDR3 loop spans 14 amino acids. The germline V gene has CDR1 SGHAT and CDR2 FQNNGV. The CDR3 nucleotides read TGTGCCAGCGGCTTAGCTGGGGCAGACTACGAGCAGTACTTC. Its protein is CASGLAGADYEQYF.

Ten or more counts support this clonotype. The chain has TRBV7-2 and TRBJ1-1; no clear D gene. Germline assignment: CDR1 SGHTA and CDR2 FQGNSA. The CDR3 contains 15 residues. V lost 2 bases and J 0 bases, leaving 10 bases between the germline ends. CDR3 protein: CASSLSGTLNTEAFF. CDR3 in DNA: TGTGCCAGCAGCTTATCGGGAACGTTGAACACTGAAGCTTTCTTT.

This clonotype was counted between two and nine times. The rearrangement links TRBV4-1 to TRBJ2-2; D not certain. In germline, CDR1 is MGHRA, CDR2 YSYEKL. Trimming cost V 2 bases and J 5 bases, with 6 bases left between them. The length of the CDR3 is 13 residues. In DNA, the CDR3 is TGCGCCAGCAGCCAACTTGGGACCGGGGAGCTGTTTTTT. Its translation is CASSQLGTGELFF.

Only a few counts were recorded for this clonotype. This chain's CDR3 is CASSQQGKDTQYF. DNA of the CDR3: TGTGCCAGCAGCCAACAGGGGAAGGATACGCAGTATTTT. The rearrangement joins TRBV7-2 to TRBJ2-3; 7 bases are shared with TRBD1. CDR1 is SGHTA, CDR2 FQGNSA, per germline. There are 13 residues in the CDR3. Unmatched junction bases numbered 5, after V lost 5 bases and J lost 6 bases.

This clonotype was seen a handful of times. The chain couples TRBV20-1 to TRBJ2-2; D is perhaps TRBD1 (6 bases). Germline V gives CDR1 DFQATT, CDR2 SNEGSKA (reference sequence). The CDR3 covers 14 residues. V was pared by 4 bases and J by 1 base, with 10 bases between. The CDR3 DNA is TGCAGTGCTAAACGGGGACAGAACACCGGGGAGCTGTTTTTT. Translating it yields CSAKRGQNTGELFF.

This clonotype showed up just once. The CDR3 DNA reads TGTGCCAGCTCACCAAAACCGGGACAGGGGTCATACGAGCAGTACTTC. Its protein is CASSPKPGQGSYEQYF. The chain couples TRBV18 to TRBJ2-7; 10 bases map to TRBD1. The V gene end was trimmed by 2 bases and the J gene end by 4 bases; junction bases not matched to a gene: 8. The CDR3 has 16 amino acids. Germline V lookup: CDR1 KGHSH, CDR2 LQKENI.

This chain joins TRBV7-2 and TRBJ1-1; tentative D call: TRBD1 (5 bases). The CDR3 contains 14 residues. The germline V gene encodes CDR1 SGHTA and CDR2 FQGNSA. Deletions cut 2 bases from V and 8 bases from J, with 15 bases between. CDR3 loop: CASSLFVGGLEAFF. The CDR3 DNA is TGTGCCAGCAGCTTATTCGTGGGGGGTTTGGAAGCTTTCTTT.

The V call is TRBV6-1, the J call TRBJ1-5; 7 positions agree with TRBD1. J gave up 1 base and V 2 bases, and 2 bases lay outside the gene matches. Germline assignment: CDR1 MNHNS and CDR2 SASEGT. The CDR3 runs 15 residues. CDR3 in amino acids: CASSEQGQSNQPQHF. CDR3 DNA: TGTGCCAGCAGTGAACAGGGACAGAGCAATCAGCCCCAGCATTTT.

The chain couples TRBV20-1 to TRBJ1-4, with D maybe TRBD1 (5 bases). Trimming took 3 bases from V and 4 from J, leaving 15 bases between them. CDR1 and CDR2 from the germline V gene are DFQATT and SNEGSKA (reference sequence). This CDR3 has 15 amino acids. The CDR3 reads CSASGQGGSNEKLFF. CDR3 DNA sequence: TGCAGTGCTAGTGGGCAGGGAGGGAGTAATGAAAAACTGTTTTTT.

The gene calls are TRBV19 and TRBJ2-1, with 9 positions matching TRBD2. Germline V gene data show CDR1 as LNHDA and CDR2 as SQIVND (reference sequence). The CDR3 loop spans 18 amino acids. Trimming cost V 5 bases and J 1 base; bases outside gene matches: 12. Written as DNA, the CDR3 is TGTGCCAGTAGTCCCCTTACCGCGGCGGGAGGGTCCTACAATGAGCAGTTCTTC. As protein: CASSPLTAAGGSYNEQFF.

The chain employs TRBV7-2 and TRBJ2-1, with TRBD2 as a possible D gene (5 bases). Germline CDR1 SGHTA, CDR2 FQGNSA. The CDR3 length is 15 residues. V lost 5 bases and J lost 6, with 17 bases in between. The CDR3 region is CASSPWRTPGNEQFF. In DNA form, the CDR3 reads TGTGCCAGCAGCCCATGGAGGACCCCCGGCAATGAGCAGTTCTTC.

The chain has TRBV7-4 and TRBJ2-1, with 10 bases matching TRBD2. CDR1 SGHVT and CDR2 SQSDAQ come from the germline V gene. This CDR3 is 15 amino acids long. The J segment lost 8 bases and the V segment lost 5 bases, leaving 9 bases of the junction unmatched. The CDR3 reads CASSALAGDLDEQFF. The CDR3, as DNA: TGTGCCAGCAGCGCTCTAGCGGGAGATTTGGATGAGCAGTTCTTC. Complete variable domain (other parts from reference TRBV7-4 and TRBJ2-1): GAGVSQSPRYKVAKRGRDVALRCDSISGHVTLYWYRQTLGQGSEVLTYSQSDAQRDKSGRPSGRFSAERPERSVSTLKIQRTEQGDSAVYLCASSALAGDLDEQFFGPGTRLTVL.

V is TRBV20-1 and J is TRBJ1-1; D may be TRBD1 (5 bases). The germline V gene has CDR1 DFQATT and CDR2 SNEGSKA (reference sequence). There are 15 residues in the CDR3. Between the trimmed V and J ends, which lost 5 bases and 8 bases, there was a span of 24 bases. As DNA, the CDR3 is TGCAGTGCTTTCGACTTCCGACAGCGGGGAGGCGAAGCTTTCTTT. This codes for CSAFDFRQRGGEAFF.

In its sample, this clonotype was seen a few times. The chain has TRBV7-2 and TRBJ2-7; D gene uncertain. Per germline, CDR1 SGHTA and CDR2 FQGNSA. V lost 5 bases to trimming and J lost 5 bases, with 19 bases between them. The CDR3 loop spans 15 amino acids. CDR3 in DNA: TGTGCCAGCAGCCCGTTAGACCCCCCCGTGAACGAGCAGTACTTC. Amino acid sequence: CASSPLDPPVNEQYF.

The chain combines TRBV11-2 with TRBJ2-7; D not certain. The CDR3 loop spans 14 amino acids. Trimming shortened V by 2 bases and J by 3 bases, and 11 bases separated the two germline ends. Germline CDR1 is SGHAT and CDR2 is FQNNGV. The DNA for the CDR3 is TGTGCCAGCAGCTTACACGACATCAACTACGAGCAGTACTTC. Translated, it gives CASSLHDINYEQYF. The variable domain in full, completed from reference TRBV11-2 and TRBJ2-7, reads EAGVAQSPRYKIIEKRQSVAFWCNPISGHATLYWYQQILGQGPKLLIQFQNNGVVDDSQLPKDRFSAERLKGVDSTLKIQPAKLEDSAVYLCASSLHDINYEQYFGPGTRLTVT.

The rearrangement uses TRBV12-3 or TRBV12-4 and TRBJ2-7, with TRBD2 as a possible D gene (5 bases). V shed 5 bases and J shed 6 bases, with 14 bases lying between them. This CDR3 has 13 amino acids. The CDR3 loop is CASSILPRGEQYF. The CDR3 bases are TGTGCCAGCAGTATCCTCCCTCGGGGCGAGCAGTACTTC.

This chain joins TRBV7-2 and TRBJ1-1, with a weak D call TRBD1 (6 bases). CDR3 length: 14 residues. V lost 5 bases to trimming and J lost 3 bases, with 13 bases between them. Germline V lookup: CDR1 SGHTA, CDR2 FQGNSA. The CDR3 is CASSLDSWDTEAFF. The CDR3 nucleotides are TGTGCCAGCAGCCTGGACAGCTGGGACACTGAAGCTTTCTTT.

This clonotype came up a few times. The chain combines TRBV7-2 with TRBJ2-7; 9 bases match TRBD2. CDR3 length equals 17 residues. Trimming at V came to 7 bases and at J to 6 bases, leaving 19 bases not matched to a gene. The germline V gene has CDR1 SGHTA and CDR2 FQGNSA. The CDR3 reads CASTSGGLGSGRSEQYF. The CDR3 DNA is TGTGCCAGCACCTCTGGCGGGTTGGGAAGCGGGAGGTCCGAGCAGTACTTC. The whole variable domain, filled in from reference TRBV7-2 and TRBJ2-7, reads GAGVSQSPSNKVTEKGKDVELRCDPISGHTALYWYRQSLGQGLEFLIYFQGNSAPDKSGLPSDRFSAERTGGSVSTLTIQRTQQEDSAVYLCASTSGGLGSGRSEQYFGPGTRLTVT.

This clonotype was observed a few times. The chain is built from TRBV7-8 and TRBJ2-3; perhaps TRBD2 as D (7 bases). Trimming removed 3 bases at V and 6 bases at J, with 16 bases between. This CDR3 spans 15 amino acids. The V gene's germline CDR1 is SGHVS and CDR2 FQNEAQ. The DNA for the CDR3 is TGTGCCAGCAGCTTGGGGGGGGGGCCGCCGGATACGCAGTATTTT. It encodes CASSLGGGPPDTQYF. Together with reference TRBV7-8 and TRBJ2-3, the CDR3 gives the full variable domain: GAGVSQSPRYKVAKRGQDVALRCDPISGHVSLFWYQQALGQGPEFLTYFQNEAQLDKSGLPSDRFFAERPEGSVSTLKIQRTQQEDSAVYLCASSLGGGPPDTQYFGPGTRLTVL.